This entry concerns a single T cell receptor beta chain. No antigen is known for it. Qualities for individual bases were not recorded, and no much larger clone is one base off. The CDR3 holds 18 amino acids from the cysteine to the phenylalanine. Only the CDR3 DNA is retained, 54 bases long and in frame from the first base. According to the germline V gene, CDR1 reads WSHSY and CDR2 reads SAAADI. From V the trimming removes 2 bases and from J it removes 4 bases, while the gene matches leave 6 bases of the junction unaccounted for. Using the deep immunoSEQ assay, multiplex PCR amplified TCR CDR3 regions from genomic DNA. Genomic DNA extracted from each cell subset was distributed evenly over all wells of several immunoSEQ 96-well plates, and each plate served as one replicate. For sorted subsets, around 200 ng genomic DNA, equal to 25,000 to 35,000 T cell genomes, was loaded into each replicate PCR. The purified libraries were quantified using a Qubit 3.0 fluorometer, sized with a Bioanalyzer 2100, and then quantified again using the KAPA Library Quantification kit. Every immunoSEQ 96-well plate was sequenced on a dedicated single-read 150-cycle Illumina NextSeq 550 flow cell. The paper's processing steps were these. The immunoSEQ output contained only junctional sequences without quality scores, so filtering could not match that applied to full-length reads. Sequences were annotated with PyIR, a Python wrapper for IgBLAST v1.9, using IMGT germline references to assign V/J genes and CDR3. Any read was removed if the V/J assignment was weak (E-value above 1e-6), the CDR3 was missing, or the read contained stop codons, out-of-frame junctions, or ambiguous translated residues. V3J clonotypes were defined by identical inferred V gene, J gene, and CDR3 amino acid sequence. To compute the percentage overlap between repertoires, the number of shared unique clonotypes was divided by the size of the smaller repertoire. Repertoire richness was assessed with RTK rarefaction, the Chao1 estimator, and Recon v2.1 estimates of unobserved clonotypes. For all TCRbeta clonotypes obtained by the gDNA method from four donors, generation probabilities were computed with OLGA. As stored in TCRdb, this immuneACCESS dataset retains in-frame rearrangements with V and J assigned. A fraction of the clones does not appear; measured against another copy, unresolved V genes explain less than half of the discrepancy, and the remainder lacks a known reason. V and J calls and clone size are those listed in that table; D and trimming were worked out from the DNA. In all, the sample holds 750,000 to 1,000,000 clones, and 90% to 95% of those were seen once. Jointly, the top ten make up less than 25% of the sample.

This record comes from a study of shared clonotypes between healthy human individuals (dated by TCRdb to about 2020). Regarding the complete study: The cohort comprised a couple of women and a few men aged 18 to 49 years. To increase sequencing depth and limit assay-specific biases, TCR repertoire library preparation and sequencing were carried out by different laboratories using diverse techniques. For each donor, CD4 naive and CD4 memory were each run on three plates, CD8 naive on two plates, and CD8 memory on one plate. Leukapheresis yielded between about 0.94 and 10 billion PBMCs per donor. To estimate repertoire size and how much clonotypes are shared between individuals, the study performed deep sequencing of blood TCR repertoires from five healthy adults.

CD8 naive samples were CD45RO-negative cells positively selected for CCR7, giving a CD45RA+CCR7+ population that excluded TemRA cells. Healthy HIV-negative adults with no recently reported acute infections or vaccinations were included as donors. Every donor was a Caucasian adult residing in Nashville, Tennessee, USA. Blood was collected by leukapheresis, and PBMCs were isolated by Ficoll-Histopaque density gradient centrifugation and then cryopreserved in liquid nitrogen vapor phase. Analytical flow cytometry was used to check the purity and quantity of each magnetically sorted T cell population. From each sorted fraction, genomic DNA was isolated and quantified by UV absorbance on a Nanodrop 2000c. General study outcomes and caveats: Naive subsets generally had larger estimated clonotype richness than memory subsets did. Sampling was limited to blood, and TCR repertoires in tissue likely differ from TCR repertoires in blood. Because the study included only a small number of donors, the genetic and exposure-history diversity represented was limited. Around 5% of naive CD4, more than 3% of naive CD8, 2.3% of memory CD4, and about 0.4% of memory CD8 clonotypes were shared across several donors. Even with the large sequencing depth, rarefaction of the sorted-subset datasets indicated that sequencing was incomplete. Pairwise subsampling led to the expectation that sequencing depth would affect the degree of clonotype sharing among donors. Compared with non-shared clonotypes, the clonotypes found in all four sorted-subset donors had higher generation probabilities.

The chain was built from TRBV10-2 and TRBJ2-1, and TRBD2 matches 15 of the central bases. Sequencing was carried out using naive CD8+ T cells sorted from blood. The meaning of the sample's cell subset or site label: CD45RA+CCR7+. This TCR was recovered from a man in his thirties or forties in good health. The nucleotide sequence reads TGCGCCAGCAGTGAGGAGGGGACTAGCGGGAGGACTTACAATGAGCAGTTCTTC. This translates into CASSEEGTSGRTYNEQFF.